A single count supports the clone carrying this T cell receptor (beta chain). No antigen is known for it. In TCRdb, the reads were re-called with MiXCR into one record per CDR3 protein. The sample carries fewer than 350,000 distinct CDR3 sequences, approximately 32% recorded once. This entry belongs to a study of T cell repertoires in cytomegalovirus infection. Study in general: Well-studied HLA-B-restricted epitopes and recently identified HLA-C-restricted epitopes of CMV were both used in the study. It was the public TCR beta signatures that indicated both CMV infection and matching HLA type.

Looked up from germline, CDR1 is MNHEY and CDR2 is SMNVEV (reference sequence). The CDR3 spans 14 residues. The germline V and J ends were trimmed by 3 bases and 0 bases, with 9 bases remaining between them. This TCR was sampled from a human donor in good health (CMV status not recorded). Some clones in this sample may be carry-over from other donors' samples. This chain uses TRBV27 with TRBJ2-7; D is uncertain. This sample comprised cultured PBMCs, obtained from culture after CMV antigen stimulation. The CDR3 nucleotides are TGTGCCAGCAGTTTCGGTGTTGGCTCCTACGAGCAGTACTTC. Its protein product is CASSFGVGSYEQYF.